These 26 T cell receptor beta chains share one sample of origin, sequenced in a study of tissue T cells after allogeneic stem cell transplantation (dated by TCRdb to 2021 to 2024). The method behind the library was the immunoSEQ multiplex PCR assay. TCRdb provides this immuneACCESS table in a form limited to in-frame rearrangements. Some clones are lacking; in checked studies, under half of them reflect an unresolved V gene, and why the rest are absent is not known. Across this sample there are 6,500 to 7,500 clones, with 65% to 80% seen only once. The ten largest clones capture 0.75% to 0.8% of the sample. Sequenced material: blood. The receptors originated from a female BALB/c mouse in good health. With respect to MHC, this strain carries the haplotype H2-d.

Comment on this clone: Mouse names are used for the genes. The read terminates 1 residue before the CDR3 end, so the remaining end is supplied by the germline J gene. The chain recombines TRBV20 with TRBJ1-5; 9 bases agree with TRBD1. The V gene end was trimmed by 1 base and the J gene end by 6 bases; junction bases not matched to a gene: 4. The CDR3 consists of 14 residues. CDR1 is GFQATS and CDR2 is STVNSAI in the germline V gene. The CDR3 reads CGARGGTGPQAPLF. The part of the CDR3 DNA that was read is TGTGGTGCTAGGGGCGGGACAGGGCCCCAGGCTCCGCTT.

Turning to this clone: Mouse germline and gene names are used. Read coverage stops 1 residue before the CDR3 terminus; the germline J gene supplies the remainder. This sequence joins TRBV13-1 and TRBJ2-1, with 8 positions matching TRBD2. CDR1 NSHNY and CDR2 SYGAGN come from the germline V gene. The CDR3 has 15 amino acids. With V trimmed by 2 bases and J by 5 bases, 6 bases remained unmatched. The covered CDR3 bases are TGTGCCAGCAGTGAAGGGGGGGGGCGAGATGCTGAGCAGTTC. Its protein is CASSEGGGRDAEQF. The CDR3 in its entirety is CASSEGGGRDAEQFF.

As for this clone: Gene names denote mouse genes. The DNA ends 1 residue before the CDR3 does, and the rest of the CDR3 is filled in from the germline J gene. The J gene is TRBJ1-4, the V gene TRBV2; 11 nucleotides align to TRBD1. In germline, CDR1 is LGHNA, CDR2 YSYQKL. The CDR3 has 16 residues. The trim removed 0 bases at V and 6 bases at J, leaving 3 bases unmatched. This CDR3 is CASSQEPGQGDERLFF. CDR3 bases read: TGTGCCAGCAGCCAAGAACCGGGACAGGGGGACGAAAGATTATTT.

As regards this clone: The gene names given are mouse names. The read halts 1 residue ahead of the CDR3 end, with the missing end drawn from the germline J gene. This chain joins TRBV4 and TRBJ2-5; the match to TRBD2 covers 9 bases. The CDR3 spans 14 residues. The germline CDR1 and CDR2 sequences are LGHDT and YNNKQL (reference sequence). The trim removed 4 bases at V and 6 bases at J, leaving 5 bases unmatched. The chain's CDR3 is CASSSTGGRDTQYF. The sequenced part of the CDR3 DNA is TGTGCCAGCAGCTCAACTGGGGGGAGGGACACCCAGTAC.

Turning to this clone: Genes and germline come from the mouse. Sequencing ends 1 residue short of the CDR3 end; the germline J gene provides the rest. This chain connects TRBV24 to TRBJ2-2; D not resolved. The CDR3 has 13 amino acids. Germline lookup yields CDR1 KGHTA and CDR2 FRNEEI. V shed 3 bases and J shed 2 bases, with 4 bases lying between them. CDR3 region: CASSLQNTGQLYF. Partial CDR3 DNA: TGTGCCAGCAGTCTACAGAACACCGGGCAGCTCTAC.

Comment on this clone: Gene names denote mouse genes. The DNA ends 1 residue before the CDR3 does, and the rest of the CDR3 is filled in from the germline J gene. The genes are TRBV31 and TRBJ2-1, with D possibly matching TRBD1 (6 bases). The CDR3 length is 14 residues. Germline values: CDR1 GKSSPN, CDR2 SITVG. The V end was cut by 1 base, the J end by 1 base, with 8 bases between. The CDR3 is CAWSPGQNYAEQFF. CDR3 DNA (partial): TGTGCCTGGAGTCCGGGACAAAACTATGCTGAGCAGTTC.

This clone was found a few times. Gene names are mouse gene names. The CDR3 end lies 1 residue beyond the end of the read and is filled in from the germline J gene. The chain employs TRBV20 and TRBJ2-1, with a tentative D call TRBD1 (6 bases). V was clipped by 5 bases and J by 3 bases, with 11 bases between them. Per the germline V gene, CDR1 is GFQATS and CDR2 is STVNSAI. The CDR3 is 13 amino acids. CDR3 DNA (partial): TGTGGTGCTGCCGGGACAACCTATGCTGAGCAGTTC. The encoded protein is CGAAGTTYAEQF. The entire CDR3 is CGAAGTTYAEQFF.

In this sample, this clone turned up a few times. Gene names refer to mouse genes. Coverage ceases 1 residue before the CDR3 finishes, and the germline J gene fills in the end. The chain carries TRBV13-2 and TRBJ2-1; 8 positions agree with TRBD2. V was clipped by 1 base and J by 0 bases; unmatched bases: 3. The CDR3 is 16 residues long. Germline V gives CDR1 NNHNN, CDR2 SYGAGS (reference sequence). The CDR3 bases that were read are TGTGCCAGCGGTGATCGGACTGGGCCTAACTATGCTGAGCAGTTC. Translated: CASGDRTGPNYAEQF. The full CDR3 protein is CASGDRTGPNYAEQFF.

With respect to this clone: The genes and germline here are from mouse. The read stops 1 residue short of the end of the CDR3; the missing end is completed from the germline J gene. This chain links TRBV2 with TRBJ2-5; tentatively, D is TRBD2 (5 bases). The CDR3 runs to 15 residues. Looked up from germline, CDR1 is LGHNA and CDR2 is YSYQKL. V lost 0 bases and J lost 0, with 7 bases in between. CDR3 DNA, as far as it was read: TGTGCCAGCAGCCAAGACTGGACTAACCAAGACACCCAGTAC. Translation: CASSQDWTNQDTQY. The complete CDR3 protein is CASSQDWTNQDTQYF.

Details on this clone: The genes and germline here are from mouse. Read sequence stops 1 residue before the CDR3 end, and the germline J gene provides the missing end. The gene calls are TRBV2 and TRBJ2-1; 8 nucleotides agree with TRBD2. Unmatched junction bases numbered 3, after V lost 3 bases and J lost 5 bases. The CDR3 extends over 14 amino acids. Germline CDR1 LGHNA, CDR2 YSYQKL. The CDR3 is CASSHPGGHAEQFF. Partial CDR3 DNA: TGTGCCAGCAGCCACCCTGGGGGGCATGCTGAGCAGTTC.

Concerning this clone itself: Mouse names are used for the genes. The CDR3 DNA, read in part, is TGTGCCAGCAGCTCAAGGGGTTTCCAAGACACCCAGTAC. The encoded protein is CASSSRGFQDTQY. From start to end, the CDR3 is CASSSRGFQDTQYF. V is TRBV4 and J is TRBJ2-5; tentatively, D is TRBD1 (5 bases). The read stops 1 residue short of the end of the CDR3; the missing end is completed from the germline J gene. The germline CDR1 and CDR2 sequences are LGHDT and YNNKQL (reference sequence). The CDR3 is 14 amino acids. Trimming shortened V by 4 bases and J by 2 bases, and 10 bases separated the two germline ends. The full variable domain, with the rest looked up from reference TRBV4 and TRBJ2-5, is ETAVFQTPNYHVTQVGNEVSFNCKQTLGHDTMYWYKQDSKKLLKIMFSYNNKQLIVNETVPRRFSPQSSDKAHLNLRIKSVEPEDSAVYLCASSSRGFQDTQYFGPGTRLLVL.

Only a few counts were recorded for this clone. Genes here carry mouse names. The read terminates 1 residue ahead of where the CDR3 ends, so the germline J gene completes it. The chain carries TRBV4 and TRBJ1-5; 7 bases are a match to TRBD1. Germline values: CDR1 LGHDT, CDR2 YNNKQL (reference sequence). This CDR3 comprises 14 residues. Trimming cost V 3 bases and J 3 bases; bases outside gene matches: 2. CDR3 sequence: CASSYRDSNQAPLF. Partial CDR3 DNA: TGTGCCAGCAGCTACCGGGACAGCAACCAGGCTCCGCTT.

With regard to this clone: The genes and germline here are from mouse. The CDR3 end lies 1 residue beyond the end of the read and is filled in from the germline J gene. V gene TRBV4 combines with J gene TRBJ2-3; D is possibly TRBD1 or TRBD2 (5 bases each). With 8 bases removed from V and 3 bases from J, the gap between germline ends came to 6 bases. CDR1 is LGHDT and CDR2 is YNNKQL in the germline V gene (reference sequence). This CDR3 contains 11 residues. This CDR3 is CASRGAETLYF. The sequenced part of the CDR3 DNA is TGTGCCAGCCGGGGGGCAGAAACGCTGTAT.

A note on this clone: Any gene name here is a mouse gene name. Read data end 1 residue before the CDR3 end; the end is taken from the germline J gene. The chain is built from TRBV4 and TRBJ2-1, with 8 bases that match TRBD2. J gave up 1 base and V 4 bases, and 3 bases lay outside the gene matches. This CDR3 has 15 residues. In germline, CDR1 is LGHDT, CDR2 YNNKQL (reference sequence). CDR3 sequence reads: CASSWGGANYAEQFF. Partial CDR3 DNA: TGTGCCAGCAGCTGGGGGGGGGCGAACTATGCTGAGCAGTTC.

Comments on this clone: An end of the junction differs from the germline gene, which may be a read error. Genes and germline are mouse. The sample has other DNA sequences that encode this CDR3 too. CDR3 amino acids: CASSRTTNTGQLYF. The CDR3 DNA, read in part, is TGTGCTAGCAGTAGGACAACAAACACCGGACAGCTCTAC. The chain is built from TRBV17 and TRBJ2-2; unclear D gene. The read halts 1 residue ahead of the CDR3 end, with the missing end drawn from the germline J gene. The CDR3 runs to 14 residues. CDR1 is MNHDT, CDR2 YYDKIL, per germline.

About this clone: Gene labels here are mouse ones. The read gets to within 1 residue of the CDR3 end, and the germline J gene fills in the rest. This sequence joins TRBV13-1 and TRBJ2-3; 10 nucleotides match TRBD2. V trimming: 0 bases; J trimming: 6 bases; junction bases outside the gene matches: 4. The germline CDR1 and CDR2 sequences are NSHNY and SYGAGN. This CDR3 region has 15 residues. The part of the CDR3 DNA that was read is TGTGCCAGCAGTGATGCAAGACTGGGGGGTGAAACGCTGTAT. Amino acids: CASSDARLGGETLY. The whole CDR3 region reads CASSDARLGGETLYF.

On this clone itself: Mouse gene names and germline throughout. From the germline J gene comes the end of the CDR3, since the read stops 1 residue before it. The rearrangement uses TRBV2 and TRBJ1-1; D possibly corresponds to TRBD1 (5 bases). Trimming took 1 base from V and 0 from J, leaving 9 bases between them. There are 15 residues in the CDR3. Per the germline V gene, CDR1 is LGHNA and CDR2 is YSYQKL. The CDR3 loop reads CASSQGGAPNTEVFF. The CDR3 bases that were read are TGTGCCAGCAGCCAAGGAGGGGCGCCAAACACAGAAGTCTTC.

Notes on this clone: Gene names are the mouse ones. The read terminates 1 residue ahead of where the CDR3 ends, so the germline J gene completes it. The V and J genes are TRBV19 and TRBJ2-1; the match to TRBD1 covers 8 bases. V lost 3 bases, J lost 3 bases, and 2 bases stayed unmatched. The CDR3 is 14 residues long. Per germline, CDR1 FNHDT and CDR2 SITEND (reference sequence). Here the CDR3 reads CASSKQGGYAEQFF. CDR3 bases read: TGTGCCAGCAGTAAACAGGGGGGCTATGCTGAGCAGTTC.

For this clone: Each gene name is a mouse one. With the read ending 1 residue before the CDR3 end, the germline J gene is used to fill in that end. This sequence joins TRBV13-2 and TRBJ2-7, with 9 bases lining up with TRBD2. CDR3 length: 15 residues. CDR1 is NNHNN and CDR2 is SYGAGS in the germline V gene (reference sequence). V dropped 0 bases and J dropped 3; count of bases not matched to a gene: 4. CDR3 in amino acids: CASGDGWGGLYEQYF. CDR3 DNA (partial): TGTGCCAGCGGTGATGGGTGGGGGGGCCTCTATGAACAGTAC.

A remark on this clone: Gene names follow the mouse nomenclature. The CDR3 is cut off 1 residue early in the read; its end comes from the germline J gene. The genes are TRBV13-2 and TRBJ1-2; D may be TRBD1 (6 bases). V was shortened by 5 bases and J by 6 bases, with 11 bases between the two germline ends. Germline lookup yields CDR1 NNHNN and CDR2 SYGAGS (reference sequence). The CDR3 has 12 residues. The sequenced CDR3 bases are TGTGCCAGCGGCCTCAGGGGACCCGACTACACC. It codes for CASGLRGPDYT. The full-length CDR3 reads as CASGLRGPDYTF.

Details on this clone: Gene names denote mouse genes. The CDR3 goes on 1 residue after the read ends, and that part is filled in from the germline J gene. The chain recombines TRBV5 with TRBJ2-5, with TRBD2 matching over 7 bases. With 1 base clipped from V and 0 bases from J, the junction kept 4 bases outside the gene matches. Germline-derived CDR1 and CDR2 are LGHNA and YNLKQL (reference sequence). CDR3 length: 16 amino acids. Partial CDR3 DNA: TGTGCCAGCAGCCAAGCTTCTGGGGGTAACCAAGACACCCAGTAC. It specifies CASSQASGGNQDTQY. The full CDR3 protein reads CASSQASGGNQDTQYF.

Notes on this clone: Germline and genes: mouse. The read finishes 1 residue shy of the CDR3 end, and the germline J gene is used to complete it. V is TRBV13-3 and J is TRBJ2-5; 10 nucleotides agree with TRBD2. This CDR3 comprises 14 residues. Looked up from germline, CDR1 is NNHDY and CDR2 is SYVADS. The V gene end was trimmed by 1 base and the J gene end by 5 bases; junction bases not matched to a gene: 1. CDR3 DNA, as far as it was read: TGTGCCAGCAGTGATACTGGGGGGGGAGACACCCAGTAC. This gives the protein CASSDTGGGDTQY. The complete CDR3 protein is CASSDTGGGDTQYF.

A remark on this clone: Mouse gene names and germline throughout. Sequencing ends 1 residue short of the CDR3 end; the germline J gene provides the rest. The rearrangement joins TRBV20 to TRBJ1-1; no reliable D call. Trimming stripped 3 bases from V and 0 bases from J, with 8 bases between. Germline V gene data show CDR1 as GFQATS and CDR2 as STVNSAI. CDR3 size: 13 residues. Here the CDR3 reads CGARVIANTEVFF. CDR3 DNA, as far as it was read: TGTGGTGCTAGAGTCATTGCAAACACAGAAGTCTTC.

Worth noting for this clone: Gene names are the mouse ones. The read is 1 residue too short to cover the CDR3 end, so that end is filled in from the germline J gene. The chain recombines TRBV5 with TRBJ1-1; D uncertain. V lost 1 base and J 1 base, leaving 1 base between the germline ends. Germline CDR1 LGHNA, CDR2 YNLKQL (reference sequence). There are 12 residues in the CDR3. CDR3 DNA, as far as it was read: TGTGCCAGCAGCCAAGCGAACACAGAAGTCTTC. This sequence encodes CASSQANTEVF. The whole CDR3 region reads CASSQANTEVFF.

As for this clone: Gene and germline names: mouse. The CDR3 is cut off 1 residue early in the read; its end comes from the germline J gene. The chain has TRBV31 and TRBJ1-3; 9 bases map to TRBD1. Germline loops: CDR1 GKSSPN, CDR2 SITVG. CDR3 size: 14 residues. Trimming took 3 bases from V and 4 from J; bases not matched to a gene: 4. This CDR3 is CAWSRTGVGNTLYF. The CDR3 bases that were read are TGTGCCTGGAGCCGGACAGGGGTGGGAAATACGCTCTAT.

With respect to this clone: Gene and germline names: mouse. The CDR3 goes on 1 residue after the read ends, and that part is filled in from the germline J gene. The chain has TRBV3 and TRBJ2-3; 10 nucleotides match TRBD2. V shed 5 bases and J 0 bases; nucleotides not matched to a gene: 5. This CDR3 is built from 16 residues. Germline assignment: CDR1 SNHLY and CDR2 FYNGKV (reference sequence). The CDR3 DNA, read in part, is TGTGCCAGCAGCCCCGGACTGGGGGATAGTGCAGAAACGCTGTAT. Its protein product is CASSPGLGDSAETLY. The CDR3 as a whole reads CASSPGLGDSAETLYF.